The next 16 T cell receptor beta chains were all read from a single sample in a study of T cell responses to AZD1222 COVID-19 vaccine. The protocol was immunoSEQ multiplex PCR, while the TCRdb copy is restricted to in-frame clones and leaves out a portion. This table has roughly 120,000 clones, about 88% appearing once. The input for sequencing was peripheral blood, taken 28 days after the second AZD1222 dose. Source of these receptors: an adult who received the AZD1222 COVID-19 vaccine.

The rearrangement joins TRBV19 to TRBJ1-2; 7 positions match TRBD1. CDR1 and CDR2 from the germline V gene are LNHDA and SQIVND (reference sequence). V dropped 5 bases and J dropped 8; count of bases not matched to a gene: 14. This CDR3 contains 15 residues. The CDR3 reads CASSSSWEGAEGYTF. CDR3 DNA: TGTGCCAGTAGTTCATCCTGGGAGGGGGCGGAGGGCTACACCTTC.

V and J are TRBV27 and TRBJ2-2; D gene uncertain. V was shortened by 2 bases and J by 7 bases, with 11 bases between the two germline ends. The V gene's germline CDR1 is MNHEY and CDR2 SMNVEV (reference sequence). The CDR3 totals 14 residues. CDR3 coding DNA: TGTGCCAGCAGTTTAACCCTGTTGAGCGGGGAGCTGTTTTTT. Amino acid sequence: CASSLTLLSGELFF.

This chain joins TRBV11-2 and TRBJ1-2; D gene uncertain. V was pared by 3 bases and J by 7 bases, with 6 bases between. The CDR3 is 11 amino acids. CDR1 is SGHAT and CDR2 is FQNNGV in the germline V gene. Written as DNA, the CDR3 is TGTGCCAGCAGCTTTCGAACTGGCTACACCTTC. It is translated as CASSFRTGYTF.

This chain uses TRBV9 with TRBJ1-2; 9 bases line up with TRBD1. The CDR3 extends over 13 amino acids. In germline, CDR1 is SGDLS, CDR2 YYNGEE. Trimming removed 5 bases from V and 8 bases from J; junction bases left unmatched: 7. The CDR3: CASSSQGAGGYTF. The CDR3 bases are TGTGCCAGCAGTTCACAGGGGGCAGGGGGCTACACCTTC.

The rearrangement uses TRBV7-6 and TRBJ1-4, with a weak D call TRBD1 (5 bases). CDR3 length equals 16 residues. Germline CDR1 and CDR2: SGHVS and FNYEAQ. V was cut by 2 bases and J by 3 bases, with 13 bases left in between. CDR3 amino acids: CASSLNGAWANEKLFF. The CDR3 DNA reads TGTGCCAGCAGCTTAAATGGGGCATGGGCTAATGAAAAACTGTTTTTT.

This clone was seen a handful of times. The V call is TRBV18, the J call TRBJ1-2; D unclear. Per germline, CDR1 KGHSH and CDR2 LQKENI. Trimming pared 3 bases from V and 4 bases from J, leaving 3 bases between. This CDR3 comprises 11 residues. This chain's CDR3 is CASSPSYGYTF. In DNA form, the CDR3 reads TGTGCCAGCTCACCGAGCTATGGCTACACCTTC.

The rearrangement uses TRBV6-2 or TRBV6-3 and TRBJ1-1; maybe TRBD1 (5 bases). The CDR3 has 13 residues. Germline V gene data show CDR1 as MNHEY and CDR2 as SVGEGT. V gave up 6 bases and J gave up 1 base, with 9 bases separating them. The CDR3 here is CASRPQGNTEAFF. The DNA of the CDR3 is TGTGCCAGCAGACCTCAGGGGAACACTGAAGCTTTCTTT.

Only a few counts were recorded for this clone. V gene TRBV9 combines with J gene TRBJ1-2; D is ambiguous. In germline, CDR1 is SGDLS, CDR2 YYNGEE. Trimming removed 3 bases from V and 0 bases from J, with 12 bases in between. This CDR3 comprises 15 residues. The CDR3 is CASSAPDGANYGYTF. The CDR3, as DNA: TGTGCCAGCAGCGCCCCGGACGGGGCTAACTATGGCTACACCTTC.

The chain employs TRBV18 and TRBJ2-5; D is undetermined. The CDR3 consists of 11 residues. With 5 bases removed from V and 0 bases from J, the gap between germline ends came to 1 base. Per the germline V gene, CDR1 is KGHSH and CDR2 is LQKENI. DNA for the CDR3: TGTGCCAGCTCATACCAAGAGACCCAGTACTTC. Protein: CASSYQETQYF.

The J gene is TRBJ2-1, the V gene TRBV10-3, with 11 bases fitting TRBD2. Germline V lookup: CDR1 ENHRY, CDR2 SYGVKD. This CDR3 has 17 residues. Trimming at V came to 4 bases and at J to 0 bases, leaving 5 bases not matched to a gene. Here the CDR3 DNA reads TGTGCCATCAGTGCCCTAGCGGGAGGAGGCTCCTACAATGAGCAGTTCTTC. Amino acids: CAISALAGGGSYNEQFF.

The rearrangement uses TRBV6-1 and TRBJ1-1; TRBD1 might be the D (6 bases). V lost 2 bases and J lost 3, with 7 bases in between. The CDR3 runs to 13 residues. Germline values: CDR1 MNHNS, CDR2 SASEGT. CDR3 coding DNA: TGTGCCAGCAGTGAAAGGGGGGACACTGAAGCTTTCTTT. Translated: CASSERGDTEAFF.

The rearrangement uses TRBV19 and TRBJ2-3; D unclear. The CDR3 extends over 13 amino acids. Germline V gene lookup returns CDR1 LNHDA and CDR2 SQIVND (reference sequence). The V end was cut by 7 bases, the J end by 2 bases, with 10 bases between. The CDR3 is CASTKDNTDTQYF. CDR3 DNA sequence: TGTGCCAGTACTAAAGACAACACAGATACGCAGTATTTT.

The chain employs TRBV5-6 and TRBJ1-2; 8 bases match TRBD1. Germline CDR1 is SGHDT and CDR2 is YYEEEE. The trim removed 0 bases at V and 6 bases at J, leaving 13 bases unmatched. CDR3 length: 17 residues. In DNA, the CDR3 is TGTGCCAGCAGCTTGGACCGGACAGGGCTTGAGTGGGATGGCTACACCTTC. Amino acid sequence: CASSLDRTGLEWDGYTF.

The rearrangement links TRBV3-1 (or the pseudogene TRBV3-2) to TRBJ1-2; D is possibly TRBD1 (5 bases). This CDR3 has 15 residues. V lost 3 bases and J 0 bases, leaving 11 bases between the germline ends. Per the germline V gene, CDR1 is LGHDT and CDR2 is YNNKEL (reference sequence). The CDR3 is CASSHSLRANYGYTF. Here the CDR3 DNA reads TGTGCCAGCAGCCACTCTCTCAGGGCTAACTATGGCTACACCTTC.

The rearrangement links TRBV18 to TRBJ2-7, with 7 bases aligning to TRBD2. J lost 3 bases, V lost 3 bases, and 5 bases had no gene match. This CDR3 contains 14 residues. Germline CDR1 reads KGHSH; CDR2 reads LQKENI. The CDR3 loop is CASSPRGVNYEQYF. In DNA, the CDR3 is TGTGCCAGCTCACCTCGGGGGGTCAACTACGAGCAGTACTTC.

As DNA, the CDR3 is TGTGCCAGCAGCTATAACCCTCTGGGGTATGGCTACACCTTC. Amino acid sequence: CASSYNPLGYGYTF. The chain is built from TRBV7-6 and TRBJ1-2, with unresolved D. The germline V gene has CDR1 SGHVS and CDR2 FNYEAQ. The CDR3 length is 14 residues. Trimming shortened V by 4 bases and J by 5 bases, and 14 bases separated the two germline ends.